These 22 T cell receptor beta chains came from one sample sequenced in a study of CD8 T cells in ankylosing spondylitis. Overall study findings and caveats: Characteristic, it appeared, of ankylosing spondylitis blood was a TCR beta motif of 7 or 8 highly homologous variants.

The antigens these receptors bind are not known. Via MiXCR, TCRdb re-called the 5' RACE reads, giving one row per CDR3 protein. The sample has about 500,000 distinct CDR3 sequences, roughly 13% seen once. The sequencing sample was made of blood, either unsorted or a sorted T cell fraction (not recorded which). These receptor sequences come from a male donor with ankylosing spondylitis.

This clonotype came up many times. The V gene is TRBV24-1, the J gene TRBJ1-2; a weak D match, TRBD1 (5 bases). The V and J ends lost 9 bases and 3 bases respectively, with 10 bases between them. The CDR3 sequence is 12 residues long. The germline V gene encodes CDR1 KGHDR and CDR2 SFDVKD. The chain's CDR3 is CATAGTDYGYTF. The CDR3 nucleotides are TGTGCCACCGCAGGGACGGACTATGGCTACACCTTC.

This clonotype occurred many times. CDR3 amino acids: CASSQETSGQYNEQFF. In DNA, the CDR3 is TGTGCCAGCAGCCAAGAAACTAGCGGACAATACAATGAGCAGTTCTTC. V is TRBV4-2 and J is TRBJ2-1; 8 bases match TRBD2. Germline V gives CDR1 LGHNA, CDR2 YNFKEQ. V was clipped by 0 bases and J by 4 bases; unmatched bases: 5. The CDR3 runs 16 residues.

This clonotype was seen a handful of times. The V and J genes are TRBV20-1 and TRBJ1-2; 10 nucleotides agree with TRBD1. The CDR3 consists of 14 residues. Losses at the gene ends were 3 bases for V and 7 bases for J; bases not matched to a gene: 8. Germline assignment: CDR1 DFQATT and CDR2 SNEGSKA (reference sequence). The CDR3: CSAREGQGNGGYTF. DNA of the CDR3: TGCAGTGCTAGGGAGGGACAGGGGAACGGTGGCTACACCTTC.

The chain links TRBV20-1 to TRBJ1-4, with D maybe TRBD1 (6 bases). V gave up 5 bases and J gave up 5 bases, with 15 bases separating them. The CDR3 has 14 residues. Germline CDR1 DFQATT, CDR2 SNEGSKA (reference sequence). The CDR3 region has the DNA TGCAGTGCTGGAAAATCAGGGGTGAATGAAAAACTGTTTTTT. This translates into CSAGKSGVNEKLFF.

The V gene is TRBV20-1, the J gene TRBJ2-1; tentatively, D is TRBD1 (6 bases). CDR1 is DFQATT and CDR2 is SNEGSKA in the germline V gene (reference sequence). V was cut by 4 bases and J by 8 bases, with 15 bases left in between. The CDR3 runs 13 residues. The CDR3 nucleotides read TGCAGTGCTAAGGGGGTATTCGGGGATGAGCAGTTCTTC. It is translated as CSAKGVFGDEQFF.

This chain links TRBV19 with TRBJ2-2, with a weak D call TRBD2 (5 bases). The CDR3 totals 14 residues. Trimming pared 7 bases from V and 7 bases from J, leaving 16 bases between. Per germline, CDR1 LNHDA and CDR2 SQIVND (reference sequence). The chain's CDR3 is CASKRSREIGELFF. In DNA form, the CDR3 reads TGTGCCAGTAAGCGATCGAGGGAGATCGGGGAGCTGTTTTTT.

The table lists this clonotype with a few counts. This chain uses TRBV6-6 with TRBJ2-7; D tentatively reads TRBD1 or TRBD2 (5 bases each). Germline values: CDR1 MNHNY, CDR2 SVGAGI (reference sequence). V lost 2 bases, J lost 7 bases, and 9 bases lay in between. The CDR3 sequence is 12 residues long. CDR3 nucleotide sequence: TGTGCCAGCAGTTACCCTGAGGGGGAGCAGTACGTC. This encodes CASSYPEGEQYV.

The chain carries TRBV7-6 and TRBJ2-1; D perhaps matches TRBD1 (6 bases). The V end lost 5 bases, the J end lost 9 bases, and 11 bases lay between the germline ends. The germline CDR1 and CDR2 sequences are SGHVS and FNYEAQ. The length of the CDR3 is 12 residues. In nucleotides, the CDR3 is TGTGCCAGCAGCCAACAGGGAACTGAGCAGTTCTTC. Protein product: CASSQQGTEQFF.

The chain joins TRBV2 to TRBJ2-7; a possible D gene is TRBD1 (6 bases). CDR1 is SNHLY and CDR2 is FYNNEI in the germline V gene. The V end lost 4 bases, the J end lost 1 base, and 8 bases lay between the germline ends. The CDR3 consists of 13 residues. The CDR3 loop is CASSVQGSYEQYV. The DNA for the CDR3 is TGTGCCAGCAGTGTACAGGGATCCTACGAGCAGTACGTC.

This clonotype showed up just a few times. The chain joins TRBV7-9 to TRBJ1-5; 7 bases agree with TRBD1. V lost 5 bases and J lost 7; bases outside the gene matches: 8. Germline V gene sequence: CDR1 SEHNR, CDR2 FQNEAQ (reference sequence). This CDR3 spans 14 amino acids. The CDR3 nucleotides read TGTGCCAGCAGCAAAGACAGGGCGGGACAGCCCCAGCATTTT. Its protein product is CASSKDRAGQPQHF.

This clonotype was observed a few times. V gene TRBV29-1 combines with J gene TRBJ1-2; 9 bases line up with TRBD1. The CDR3 covers 12 residues. The V gene's germline CDR1 is SQVTM and CDR2 ANQGSEA. The ends lost 6 bases at V and 4 bases at J; junction bases unmatched: 3. The CDR3 loop reads CSVGGQGYGYTF. CDR3 DNA sequence: TGCAGCGTCGGGGGACAGGGCTATGGCTACACCTTC.

The chain uses TRBV2 and TRBJ2-5; no definite D call. V shed 4 bases and J shed 2 bases, with 8 bases lying between them. Germline V gene data show CDR1 as SNHLY and CDR2 as FYNNEI. The CDR3 runs 13 residues. CDR3 protein: CASSVGPQETQYF. The CDR3, as DNA: TGTGCCAGCAGTGTTGGTCCACAAGAGACCCAGTACTTC.

The table lists this clonotype with a few counts. V usage is TRBV10-3 and J usage is TRBJ2-5; D is unclear. Trimming took 0 bases from V and 1 from J, leaving 6 bases between them. Germline V lookup: CDR1 ENHRY, CDR2 SYGVKD. This CDR3 is 14 amino acids long. Here the CDR3 DNA reads TGTGCCATCAGTGAGTCCCAGCTCCAAGAGACCCAGTACTTC. Its protein is CAISESQLQETQYF.

V gene TRBV5-1 combines with J gene TRBJ2-7; D ambiguous. The CDR3 totals 12 residues. In germline, CDR1 is SGHRS, CDR2 YFSETQ. V was clipped by 4 bases and J by 5 bases, with 10 bases between them. CDR3 nucleotides: TGCGCCAGCAGCCTCCCTTCGCACGAGCAGTACGTC. Amino acids: CASSLPSHEQYV.

This clonotype has at least ten counts. The rearrangement links TRBV12-3 or TRBV12-4 to TRBJ2-3; D uncertain. CDR3 length equals 15 residues. V gave up 3 bases and J gave up 0 bases, with 10 bases separating them. The CDR3 DNA reads TGTGCCAGCAGTTTCCCTGGAGTTAGCACAGATACGCAGTATTTT. This gives the protein CASSFPGVSTDTQYF.

To note about this clonotype: Because the CDR3 is missing its conserved closing phenylalanine or tryptophan, this is likely a read error. The J gene is TRBJ2-2, the V gene TRBV11-3, with TRBD1 matching over 8 bases. V shed 3 bases and J 4 bases; nucleotides not matched to a gene: 7. The length of the CDR3 is 16 residues. The germline CDR1 and CDR2 sequences are SGHNT and YENEEA. CDR3 sequence reads: CASSFRGHGGTGELFL. CDR3 DNA: TGTGCCAGCAGCTTCAGGGGGCACGGGGGCACCGGGGAGCTGTTTCTT.

The chain is built from TRBV24-1 and TRBJ2-2; the match to TRBD2 covers 12 bases. Germline CDR1 reads KGHDR; CDR2 reads SFDVKD. The CDR3 has 17 residues. V lost 5 bases to trimming and J lost 1 base; unmatched junction nucleotides: 4. CDR3 nucleotide sequence: TGTGCCACCAGTGGCCTAGCGGGAGGGCAGAACACCGGGGAGCTGTTTTTT. Protein sequence: CATSGLAGGQNTGELFF.

The CDR3 DNA reads TGTGCCAGCAGTGAATTAGGGGGTAATGAAAAACTGTTTTTT. The encoded protein is CASSELGGNEKLFF. V gene TRBV25-1 combines with J gene TRBJ1-4, with D possibly matching TRBD1 (6 bases). Germline loops: CDR1 MGHDK, CDR2 SYGVNS. CDR3 size: 14 residues. V lost 1 base and J 4 bases, leaving 7 bases between the germline ends.

This clonotype has just a few counts. The chain joins TRBV20-1 to TRBJ1-5; possibly TRBD1 for D (5 bases). The V end lost 2 bases, the J end lost 2 bases, and 19 bases lay between the germline ends. The CDR3 has 17 amino acids. The germline CDR1 and CDR2 sequences are DFQATT and SNEGSKA (reference sequence). CDR3: CSARPPNGGKGNQPQHF. For the CDR3, the DNA is TGCAGTGCTAGACCTCCCAATGGGGGGAAGGGCAATCAGCCCCAGCATTTT.

This chain connects TRBV11-2 to TRBJ1-2, with D unclear. From germline, CDR1 is SGHAT and CDR2 FQNNGV. The CDR3 runs 14 residues. Trimming took 0 bases from V and 4 from J, leaving 9 bases between them. CDR3 DNA: TGTGCCAGCAGCTTAGACGGCACAAGCTATGGCTACACCTTC. Translating gives CASSLDGTSYGYTF.

This clonotype occurred a few times. The rearrangement joins TRBV7-8 to TRBJ2-7, with D tentatively TRBD2 (6 bases). Germline V gives CDR1 SGHVS, CDR2 FQNEAQ. CDR3 length: 12 amino acids. Between the trimmed V and J ends, which lost 5 bases and 7 bases, there was a span of 12 bases. The CDR3 bases are TGTGCCAGCAGCAATATTCGGGGGGAGCAGTACGTC. Its protein product is CASSNIRGEQYV.

This clonotype was picked up many times. V and J are TRBV7-2 and TRBJ2-2, with TRBD2 matching 7 bases. The CDR3 extends over 13 amino acids. V shed 11 bases, J shed 5 bases, and the junction held 8 bases outside the gene matches. Per the germline V gene, CDR1 is SGHTA and CDR2 is FQGNSA. The CDR3 here is CADGGRGTGELFF. Written as DNA, the CDR3 is TGTGCCGACGGTGGGCGGGGGACCGGGGAGCTGTTTTTT.